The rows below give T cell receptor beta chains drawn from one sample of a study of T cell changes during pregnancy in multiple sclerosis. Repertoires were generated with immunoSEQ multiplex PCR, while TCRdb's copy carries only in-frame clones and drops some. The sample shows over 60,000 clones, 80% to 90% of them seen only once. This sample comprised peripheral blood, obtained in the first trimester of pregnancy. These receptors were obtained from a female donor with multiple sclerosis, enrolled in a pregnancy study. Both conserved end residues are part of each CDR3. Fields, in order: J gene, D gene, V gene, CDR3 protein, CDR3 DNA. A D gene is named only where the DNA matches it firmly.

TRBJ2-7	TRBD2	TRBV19	CASSMGLGSWEQYF	TGTGCCAGTAGTATGGGACTAGGGAGTTGGGAGCAGTACTTC
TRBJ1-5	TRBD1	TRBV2	CASTDRSNNQPQHF	TGTGCCAGCACGGACAGGAGCAACAATCAGCCCCAGCATTTT
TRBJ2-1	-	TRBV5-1	CASRITGSSYNEQFF	TGCGCCAGCAGGATCACAGGTAGCTCCTACAATGAGCAGTTCTTC
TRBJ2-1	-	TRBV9	CASSVVGVEQFF	TGTGCCAGCAGCGTAGTAGGGGTTGAGCAGTTCTTC
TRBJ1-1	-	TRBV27	CASRIQLMNTEAFF	TGTGCCAGCAGGATCCAGTTAATGAACACTGAAGCTTTCTTT
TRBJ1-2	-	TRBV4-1	CASSQEGLANYGYTF	TGCGCCAGCAGCCAAGAAGGGTTAGCGAACTATGGCTACACCTTC
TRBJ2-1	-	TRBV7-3	CASSSLGGSYNEQFF	TGTGCCAGCAGCTCCCTCGGAGGGAGTTACAATGAGCAGTTCTTC
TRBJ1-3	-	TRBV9	CASSGLQESSGNTIYF	TGTGCCAGCAGCGGATTACAGGAAAGCTCTGGAAACACCATATATTTT
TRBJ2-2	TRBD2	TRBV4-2	CASSLGLAGENGELFF	TGTGCCAGCAGCTTGGGCCTAGCGGGAGAAAACGGGGAGCTGTTTTTT
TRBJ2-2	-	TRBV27	CASSYPGQNTGELFF	TGTGCCAGCAGCTACCCGGGACAAAACACCGGGGAGCTGTTTTTT
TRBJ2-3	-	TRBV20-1	CSAKGPGTQYF	TGCAGTGCAAAGGGGCCTGGTACGCAGTATTTT
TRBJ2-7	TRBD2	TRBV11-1	CASSPGTSVRYEQYF	TGTGCCAGCAGCCCGGGGACTAGCGTACGCTACGAGCAGTACTTC
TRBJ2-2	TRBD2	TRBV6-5	CASRRTSGGELFF	TGTGCCAGCAGAAGGACTAGCGGCGGGGAGCTGTTTTTT
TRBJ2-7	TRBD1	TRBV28	CASSLGTGRGEQYF	TGTGCCAGCAGTTTAGGGACAGGGCGAGGCGAGCAGTACTTC
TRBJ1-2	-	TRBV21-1	CASSDEQERTRHLYGYTF	TGTGCCAGCAGCGACGAACAAGAACGGACAAGGCACCTCTATGGCTACACCTTC
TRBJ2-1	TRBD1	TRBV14	CASSSRTGSRDWGEQFF	TGTGCCAGCAGCTCCCGGACAGGGTCTCGGGATTGGGGTGAGCAGTTCTTC
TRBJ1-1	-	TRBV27	CASSSEAAFF	TGTGCCAGCAGTTCGGAGGCAGCTTTCTTT
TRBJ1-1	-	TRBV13	CASTLEGSTEAFF	TGTGCCAGCACCCTAGAGGGTTCCACTGAAGCTTTCTTT
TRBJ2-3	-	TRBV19	CASSQMTHTDTQYF	TGTGCCAGTAGTCAGATGACTCACACAGATACGCAGTATTTT
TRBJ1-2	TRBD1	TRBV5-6	CASSLTGGAYGYTF	TGTGCCAGCAGCTTGACAGGGGGCGCCTATGGCTACACCTTC
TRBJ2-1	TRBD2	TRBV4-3	CASSRERGVYNEQFF	TGCGCCAGCAGCCGGGAGCGGGGGGTCTACAATGAGCAGTTCTTC
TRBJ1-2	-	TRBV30	CAWSVSYGYTF	TGTGCCTGGAGTGTATCATATGGCTACACCTTC
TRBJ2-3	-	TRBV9	CASSVDWVGSSTDTQYF	TGTGCCAGCAGCGTAGATTGGGTGGGCTCTAGCACAGATACGCAGTATTTT
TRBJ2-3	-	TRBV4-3	CASSQGGNYLSTDTQYF	TGCGCCAGCAGCCAAGGTGGAAACTACCTTAGCACAGATACGCAGTATTTT
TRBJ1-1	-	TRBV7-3	CASSFGGNTEAFF	TGTGCCAGCAGCTTCGGTGGGAACACTGAAGCTTTCTTT
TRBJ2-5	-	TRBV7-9	CASSLGHREGETQYF	TGTGCCAGCAGCTTAGGGCACAGGGAGGGAGAGACCCAGTACTTC